There are a few counts of the clone carrying this T cell receptor beta chain. The CDR3 spans 20 residues. The V and J ends lost 7 bases and 3 bases respectively, with 30 bases between them. PCR was performed using 60 Vbeta and 13 Jbeta primers. Clones were read by immunoSEQ multiplex PCR, and TCRdb kept only the in-frame ones, dropping some. The sample has 180,000 or so clones, roughly 9.4% seen once. The data are from a study of cytomegalovirus exposure and HLA in healthy donors. This chain connects TRBV23-1 to TRBJ2-2; no clear D. TRBV23-1 is reported as an ORF; its role is uncertain. Sequencing was done on a sample of PBMCs. This receptor was identified in a woman aged 25-40 years in good health and CMV-seropositive. The CDR3 spells CASNPVKWVESVDDTGELFF. The CDR3 nucleotides read TGCGCCAGCAACCCGGTTAAGTGGGTGGAAAGCGTCGACGACACCGGGGAGCTGTTTTTT.